Listed below are T cell receptor beta chains from one sample, sequenced in a study of T cells after yellow fever vaccination. TCRdb re-analysed the 5' RACE reads in MiXCR, keeping a single row per CDR3 protein. The repertoire holds a few hundred thousand distinct CDR3 sequences, with 2.5% to 3.5% as singletons. Sample: CD4+ T cells sorted from PBMCs, taken 10 days after the yellow fever booster vaccination. The receptors were sampled from a man aged 18 to 29 who received the YFV17D yellow fever vaccine. Each CDR3 is given with its conserved first and last residue. A D gene is named only where the DNA matches it firmly. Clone size is not always given. Where it is, it says once, few, many or a class for expanded clones.

D: NA; V: TRBV18; size: NA; J: TRBJ2-1; DNA: TGTGCCAGCTCACCACCAGCCCAAGGGGGTGAGCAGTTCTTC; CDR3: CASSPPAQGGEQFF
D: NA; V: TRBV28; size: NA; J: TRBJ1-5; DNA: TGTGCCAGCAATCTACCGGGGGCGGGTGGTCAGCCCCAGCATTTT; CDR3: CASNLPGAGGQPQHF
D: NA; V: TRBV19; size: few; J: TRBJ2-3; DNA: TGTGCCAGTAGTATAGTGGGGCCAGATACGCAGTATTTT; CDR3: CASSIVGPDTQYF
D: NA; V: TRBV2; size: few; J: TRBJ2-4; DNA: TGTGCCAGCAGAGGGTGGGGCCTAGCCAAAAACATTCAGTACTTC; CDR3: CASRGWGLAKNIQYF
D: NA; V: TRBV7-8; size: many; J: TRBJ2-1; DNA: TGTGCCAGCAGCTTACGGTCACTCACAAATGAGCAGTTCTTC; CDR3: CASSLRSLTNEQFF
D: NA; V: TRBV12-5; size: few; J: TRBJ2-7; DNA: TGTGCTAGTGGTTCCAGCTACGAGCAGTACTTC; CDR3: CASGSSYEQYF
D: NA; V: TRBV29-1; size: NA; J: TRBJ1-2; DNA: TGCAGCGTAATCAGGGGTCCGGGCTACACCTTC; CDR3: CSVIRGPGYTF
D: NA; V: TRBV6-6; size: many; J: TRBJ2-5; DNA: TGTGCCAGCACCATGTCTCGGGGGCCCCAAGAGACCCAGTACTTC; CDR3: CASTMSRGPQETQYF
D: NA; V: TRBV5-1; size: many; J: TRBJ1-1; DNA: TGCGCCAGCAGCTTGGGTCTCGGGGCAGATGAAGCTTTCTTT; CDR3: CASSLGLGADEAFF
D: NA; V: TRBV6-1; size: many; J: TRBJ2-3; DNA: TGTGCCAGCAGGGGACTGGGATACACAGATACGCAGTATTTT; CDR3: CASRGLGYTDTQYF
D: NA; V: TRBV5-1; size: few; J: TRBJ1-1; DNA: TGCGCCAGCAGCTTAGAAGGACAGGAAGCTTTCTTT; CDR3: CASSLEGQEAFF
D: NA; V: TRBV3-1; size: many; J: TRBJ1-1; DNA: TGTGCCAGCAGCCTATTAGACCTCCAACGGGGAGAAGCTTTCTTT; CDR3: CASSLLDLQRGEAFF
D: TRBD1; V: TRBV20-1; size: few; J: TRBJ1-5; DNA: TGCAGTGCTCGCGGGGACAGGCTGAATCAGCCCCAGCATTTT; CDR3: CSARGDRLNQPQHF
D: NA; V: TRBV6-5; size: NA; J: TRBJ2-5; DNA: TGTGCCAGCAGGGCCCCTCTGGAGCCCCAGTACTTC; CDR3: CASRAPLEPQYF
D: TRBD1; V: TRBV28; size: few; J: TRBJ1-4; DNA: TGTGCCAGCAGTACTGACAGGGGGCTGGTTGAAAAACTGTTTTTT; CDR3: CASSTDRGLVEKLFF
D: NA; V: TRBV15; size: few; J: TRBJ2-3; DNA: TGTGCCACCAGCAGAGTTCGGGATAGCGAGGGGGGAGATACGCAGTATTTT; CDR3: CATSRVRDSEGGDTQYF
D: NA; V: TRBV2; size: many; J: TRBJ1-1; DNA: TGTGCCAGCAGGTGGGGGGCGAGGAACACTGAAGCTTTCTTT; CDR3: CASRWGARNTEAFF
D: NA; V: TRBV5-4; size: NA; J: TRBJ2-3; DNA: TGTGCCAGCAGCCGGAATGCCAGGGACGGAGATACGCAGTATTTT; CDR3: CASSRNARDGDTQYF
D: TRBD1; V: TRBV12-3/TRBV12-4; size: NA; J: TRBJ2-3; DNA: TGTGCCAGCAGACCGACCTCACAGGGGGCAACAGATACGCAGTATTTT; CDR3: CASRPTSQGATDTQYF
D: NA; V: TRBV5-1; size: many; J: TRBJ1-1; DNA: TGCGCCAGCAGCCTCACCCCAGGAACCGGGAGTACTGAAGCTTTCTTT; CDR3: CASSLTPGTGSTEAFF
D: NA; V: TRBV20-1; size: few; J: TRBJ1-5; DNA: TGCAGTGCTCCCCCAGCAGGATATAGCAATCAGCCCCAGCATTTT; CDR3: CSAPPAGYSNQPQHF
D: NA; V: TRBV12-3/TRBV12-4; size: many; J: TRBJ2-7; DNA: TGTGCCAGCAGTAGCACAAGGGACGAGCAGTACTTC; CDR3: CASSSTRDEQYF
D: NA; V: TRBV7-2; size: many; J: TRBJ2-1; DNA: TGTGCCAGCAGCCCGGTAGTAGAGGCCTACAATGAGCAGTTCTTC; CDR3: CASSPVVEAYNEQFF
D: NA; V: TRBV9; size: NA; J: TRBJ2-3; DNA: TGTGCCAGCAGCGTACCCCCCGGTACGCAGTATTTT; CDR3: CASSVPPGTQYF
D: NA; V: TRBV9; size: few; J: TRBJ2-7; DNA: TGTGCCAGCAGCCCGGGGATCGGACAGCTAGAATACGAGCAGTACTTC; CDR3: CASSPGIGQLEYEQYF
D: NA; V: TRBV6-2/TRBV6-3; size: many; J: TRBJ2-5; DNA: TGTGCCAGCAACCCCGAGGGGGGCCGGGAGACCCAGTACTTC; CDR3: CASNPEGGRETQYF
D: NA; V: TRBV3-1; size: NA; J: TRBJ2-7; DNA: TGTGCCAGCAGCCTGCGGGACGGATCCTACGAGCAGTACTTC; CDR3: CASSLRDGSYEQYF
D: TRBD1; V: TRBV12-3/TRBV12-4; size: NA; J: TRBJ1-1; DNA: TGTGCCAGCAGTTTAGCGCTAGGGACAGGGAATGCTGAAGCTTTCTTT; CDR3: CASSLALGTGNAEAFF
D: TRBD1; V: TRBV6-2/TRBV6-3; size: many; J: TRBJ2-7; DNA: TGTGCCAGCAGTGGCCTCCGGGACAGGGTGAGGGAGCAGTACTTC; CDR3: CASSGLRDRVREQYF
D: TRBD1; V: TRBV27; size: few; J: TRBJ1-4; DNA: TGTGCCAGCGGGGACTGGACAGGGCGTGAAAAACTGTTTTTT; CDR3: CASGDWTGREKLFF
D: NA; V: TRBV7-9; size: NA; J: TRBJ1-1; DNA: TGTGCCAGCAGCTCCCAGACCGATTCCGCTGGAGCTTTCTTT; CDR3: CASSSQTDSAGAFF
D: TRBD1; V: TRBV24-1; size: NA; J: TRBJ2-1; DNA: TGTGCCACCAGTGCCAATGTGGGACAGGGCCCCAATGAGCAGTTCTTC; CDR3: CATSANVGQGPNEQFF
D: NA; V: TRBV12-3/TRBV12-4; size: many; J: TRBJ2-3; DNA: TGTGCCAGCAGCCCCCCGCGGGGACGTACAGATACGCAGTATTTT; CDR3: CASSPPRGRTDTQYF
D: TRBD2; V: TRBV6-2/TRBV6-3; size: NA; J: TRBJ2-1; DNA: TGTGCCAGCAGTTTCTTGACTAGCGGGGCCCAGTTCTTC; CDR3: CASSFLTSGAQFF
D: TRBD2; V: TRBV11-2; size: NA; J: TRBJ2-5; DNA: TGTGCCAGCAGCTTCACTAGCGGGCAACAAGAGACCCAGTACTTC; CDR3: CASSFTSGQQETQYF
D: NA; V: TRBV3-1; size: many; J: TRBJ2-2; DNA: TGTGCCAGCAGCCAAGCCCTAGGTCGGGTAAACACCGGGGAGCTGTTTTTT; CDR3: CASSQALGRVNTGELFF
D: TRBD1; V: TRBV7-3; size: many; J: TRBJ2-1; DNA: TGTGCCAGCAGCTCCCTCGGACAGGGTGCAGACAATGAGCAGTTCTTC; CDR3: CASSSLGQGADNEQFF
D: NA; V: TRBV3-1; size: many; J: TRBJ2-7; DNA: TGTGCCAGCAGCCAAGAAGGCCGGACGGGGGAGCAGTACTTC; CDR3: CASSQEGRTGEQYF
D: NA; V: TRBV9; size: many; J: TRBJ1-1; DNA: TGTGCCAGCAGCCTCCACATGAACACTGAAGCTTTCTTT; CDR3: CASSLHMNTEAFF
D: NA; V: TRBV7-9; size: many; J: TRBJ1-4; DNA: TGTGCCAGCAGGGCAGGGGACGGTCCAACTAATGAAAAACTGTTTTTT; CDR3: CASRAGDGPTNEKLFF
D: NA; V: TRBV6-2/TRBV6-3; size: many; J: TRBJ1-2; DNA: TGTGCCAGCAGTTCTACAGGGCTTCTCTATGGCTACACCTTC; CDR3: CASSSTGLLYGYTF
D: NA; V: TRBV12-3/TRBV12-4; size: few; J: TRBJ2-7; DNA: TGTGCCAGCAGTCTCCCCTGGGCGGAGCAGTACTTC; CDR3: CASSLPWAEQYF
D: TRBD1; V: TRBV5-1; size: many; J: TRBJ1-2; DNA: TGCGCCAGCAGCCAAATCCGGGACAGGGGCATGATGAGCTATGGCTACACCTTC; CDR3: CASSQIRDRGMMSYGYTF